This entry lists 22 T cell receptor beta chains sequenced from one sample in a study of vaccination effects on CD4 cells after COVID-19. TCRdb keeps only in-frame clones here, not all; method: immunoSEQ multiplex PCR. This table has some 24,000 clones, over 70% appearing once. Peptide-pool stimulation followed by sequencing identified expanded antigen-specific CD4+ clonotypes in the ViraFEST assay. Subsequent to a culture period of about ten days, CD4+ T cells were isolated. Participants completed two doses of the BNT162b2 or mRNA-1273 vaccine. No antigen has been assigned to these receptors. Sequenced material: CD4+ T cells from PBMCs cultured with HCoV-NL63 spike peptides, taken after COVID-19 vaccination. The receptors were gathered from a human donor who received a COVID-19 vaccine.

The V gene is TRBV18, the J gene TRBJ1-2; D might be TRBD1 (5 bases). This CDR3 region has 14 residues. The germline V gene has CDR1 KGHSH and CDR2 LQKENI. V lost 2 bases and J 4 bases, leaving 11 bases between the germline ends. CDR3 in amino acids: CASSPNRQSYGYTF. CDR3 DNA: TGTGCCAGCTCACCAAACAGACAGAGCTATGGCTACACCTTC.

V usage is TRBV20-1 and J usage is TRBJ2-7, with no clear D. The germline V and J ends were trimmed by 3 bases and 5 bases, with 8 bases remaining between them. CDR1 and CDR2 from the germline V gene are DFQATT and SNEGSKA (reference sequence). The CDR3 consists of 11 residues. The CDR3 sequence: CSASPLHEQYF. In DNA, the CDR3 is TGCAGTGCTAGTCCGCTCCACGAGCAGTACTTC.

This rearrangement joins TRBV9 to TRBJ2-1; 11 bases line up with TRBD2. The CDR3 runs to 15 residues. The J segment lost 6 bases and the V segment lost 3 bases, leaving 5 bases of the junction unmatched. Germline assignment: CDR1 SGDLS and CDR2 YYNGEE. Written as DNA, the CDR3 is TGTGCCAGCAGCGGTAGCGGGGGGGCCGGCAATGAGCAGTTCTTC. It is translated as CASSGSGGAGNEQFF.

The V gene is TRBV3-1 (or the pseudogene TRBV3-2), the J gene TRBJ2-3; TRBD1 matches 8 bases. Germline V gene data show CDR1 as LGHDT and CDR2 as YNNKEL (reference sequence). With 1 base clipped from V and 4 bases from J, the junction kept 1 base outside the gene matches. This CDR3 is built from 14 residues. The DNA of the CDR3 is TGTGCCAGCAGCCAAGCGACAGGGGCAGATACGCAGTATTTT. It specifies CASSQATGADTQYF.

V usage is TRBV19 and J usage is TRBJ1-5; D ambiguous. The V gene lost 8 bases and the J gene lost 0 bases, with 11 bases spanning the gap. Germline V gene lookup returns CDR1 LNHDA and CDR2 SQIVND (reference sequence). The CDR3 spans 14 residues. The CDR3 DNA follows: TGTGCCAGTTCAACAAAGTATAGCAATCAGCCCCAGCATTTT. It translates to CASSTKYSNQPQHF. The full variable domain, completed using reference TRBV19 and TRBJ1-5, is DGGITQSPKYLFRKEGQNVTLSCEQNLNHDAMYWYRQDPGQGLRLIYYSQIVNDFQKGDIAEGYSVSREKKESFPLTVTSAQKNPTAFYLCASSTKYSNQPQHFGDGTRLSIL.

This clone showed up just once. J is TRBJ2-7 and V is TRBV18; 9 nucleotides line up with TRBD1. J gave up 3 bases and V 4 bases, and 4 bases lay outside the gene matches. Per the germline V gene, CDR1 is KGHSH and CDR2 is LQKENI. The CDR3 runs 14 residues. The CDR3 spells CASSRNRGLYEQYF. The CDR3 DNA reads TGTGCCAGCTCACGGAACAGGGGGCTCTACGAGCAGTACTTC.

This clone has just one count. The chain links TRBV7-2 to TRBJ2-1; 9 bases match TRBD2. Trimming took 7 bases from V and 9 from J; bases not matched to a gene: 19. Germline CDR1 and CDR2: SGHTA and FQGNSA. This CDR3 spans 17 amino acids. The CDR3 sequence is CASTIPSGLAGSGEQFF. CDR3 in DNA: TGTGCCAGCACTATACCTAGTGGGCTAGCGGGGTCGGGTGAGCAGTTCTTC.

The chain employs TRBV7-8 and TRBJ2-2; 9 nucleotides align to TRBD1. CDR1 SGHVS and CDR2 FQNEAQ come from the germline V gene. The V and J ends lost 2 bases and 6 bases, in that order; junction bases with no gene match: 16. The CDR3 is 19 amino acids. The chain's CDR3 is CASSLKTSPGQGFSGELFF. The CDR3 nucleotides read TGTGCCAGCAGCTTAAAGACGAGCCCGGGACAGGGCTTTTCCGGGGAGCTGTTTTTT.

This chain links TRBV5-1 with TRBJ2-1; 12 bases fit TRBD1. The CDR3 contains 16 residues. Germline-derived CDR1 and CDR2 are SGHRS and YFSETQ. V lost 4 bases, J lost 3 bases, and 5 bases stayed unmatched. CDR3 protein: CASSPGQGAIYNEQFF. CDR3 nucleotide sequence: TGCGCCAGCAGCCCGGGACAGGGGGCGATCTACAATGAGCAGTTCTTC.

The chain recombines TRBV5-6 with TRBJ2-1; D is unclear. CDR1 and CDR2 (germline): SGHDT, YYEEEE. Trimming cost V 1 base and J 3 bases, with 11 bases left between them. The CDR3 loop spans 15 amino acids. In nucleotides, the CDR3 is TGTGCCAGCAGCTTGTATAGCCCTGGCTACAATGAGCAGTTCTTC. Translated, it gives CASSLYSPGYNEQFF.

This chain uses TRBV19 with TRBJ1-2, with 10 bases matching TRBD1. Germline V lookup: CDR1 LNHDA, CDR2 SQIVND (reference sequence). V was clipped by 6 bases and J by 4 bases; unmatched bases: 8. This CDR3 contains 15 residues. DNA of the CDR3: TGTGCCAGTAGGAGGACAGGGGGAGATTCCTATGGCTACACCTTC. It encodes CASRRTGGDSYGYTF. The whole variable domain, filled in from reference TRBV19 and TRBJ1-2, reads DGGITQSPKYLFRKEGQNVTLSCEQNLNHDAMYWYRQDPGQGLRLIYYSQIVNDFQKGDIAEGYSVSREKKESFPLTVTSAQKNPTAFYLCASRRTGGDSYGYTFGSGTRLTVV.

The chain combines TRBV5-1 with TRBJ2-1; 9 bases are a match to TRBD2. CDR1 is SGHRS and CDR2 is YFSETQ in the germline V gene. The V and J ends lost 0 bases and 4 bases, in that order; junction bases with no gene match: 8. This CDR3 is 17 amino acids long. CDR3 bases: TGCGCCAGCAGCTTGGGTAATAGCGGGAGTAATTACAATGAGCAGTTCTTC. Its protein is CASSLGNSGSNYNEQFF. The variable domain in full, with the rest retrieved from reference TRBV5-1 and TRBJ2-1, is KAGVTQTPRYLIKTRGQQVTLSCSPISGHRSVSWYQQTPGQGLQFLFEYFSETQRNKGNFPGRFSGRQFSNSRSEMNVSTLELGDSALYLCASSLGNSGSNYNEQFFGPGTRLTVL.

The chain recombines TRBV28 with TRBJ1-6; D is possibly TRBD1 (5 bases). Germline V CDR1 and CDR2: MDHEN, SYDVKM. V shed 10 bases and J shed 7 bases, with 17 bases lying between them. CDR3 length: 14 amino acids. In nucleotides, the CDR3 is TGTGCCACCTATAAGGGGTTCCCCAATTCACCCCTCCACTTT. Amino acids: CATYKGFPNSPLHF.

In its sample, this clone was seen once. This chain connects TRBV2 to TRBJ1-5; no reliable D call. CDR1 is SNHLY and CDR2 is FYNNEI in the germline V gene. This CDR3 spans 15 amino acids. The V gene lost 5 bases and the J gene lost 3 bases, with 14 bases spanning the gap. The CDR3 loop reads CASSRSGLTNQPQHF. Here the CDR3 DNA reads TGTGCCAGCAGTAGGTCCGGACTCACCAATCAGCCCCAGCATTTT.

The chain's CDR3 is CAISQRNEQFF. The CDR3 DNA sequence: TGTGCCATCAGCCAACGCAATGAGCAGTTCTTC. The V and J genes are TRBV10-3 and TRBJ2-1, with D unresolved. Germline V lookup: CDR1 ENHRY, CDR2 SYGVKD. The CDR3 consists of 11 residues. V lost 6 bases to trimming and J lost 6 bases, with 6 bases between them.

CDR3: CASGLVPGTGPTEAFF. For the CDR3, the DNA is TGTGCTAGTGGTTTGGTACCCGGGACAGGGCCCACTGAAGCTTTCTTT. V usage is TRBV12-5 and J usage is TRBJ1-1; 9 bases align to TRBD1. With 0 bases clipped from V and 4 bases from J, the junction kept 6 bases outside the gene matches. This CDR3 spans 16 amino acids. Germline values: CDR1 LGHNT, CDR2 FRNRAP.

The chain uses TRBV18 and TRBJ1-1; D gene unclear. Germline-derived CDR1 and CDR2 are KGHSH and LQKENI. CDR3 length: 14 residues. The germline V and J ends were trimmed by 6 bases and 2 bases, with 13 bases remaining between them. The CDR3 reads CASSRKSENTEAFF. The CDR3 DNA is TGTGCCAGCTCTCGCAAATCGGAAAACACTGAAGCTTTCTTT.

The chain recombines TRBV5-1 with TRBJ1-2, with 8 bases matching TRBD1. The trim removed 0 bases at V and 8 bases at J, leaving 9 bases unmatched. This CDR3 is 15 amino acids long. CDR1 SGHRS and CDR2 YFSETQ come from the germline V gene. CDR3 amino acids: CASSLGRTGLGGYTF. The CDR3 DNA follows: TGCGCCAGCAGCTTGGGCCGGACAGGGCTGGGAGGCTACACCTTC.

V is TRBV9 and J is TRBJ2-3; possible D gene TRBD2, 5 bases. This CDR3 has 15 amino acids. Deletions cut 0 bases from V and 3 bases from J, with 11 bases between. Germline V gene lookup returns CDR1 SGDLS and CDR2 YYNGEE. The CDR3 sequence: CASSVEGRRTDTQYF. The DNA for the CDR3 is TGTGCCAGCAGCGTAGAGGGCAGGAGGACAGATACGCAGTATTTT.

This chain links TRBV13 with TRBJ2-1; D gene ambiguous. V lost 4 bases, J lost 4 bases, and 2 bases lay in between. CDR1 is PRHDT, CDR2 FYEKMQ, per germline (reference sequence). The CDR3 runs 11 residues. The CDR3, as DNA: TGTGCCAGCAGCTATTACAATGAGCAGTTCTTC. This encodes CASSYYNEQFF.

The rearrangement joins TRBV29-1 to TRBJ2-1; 10 nucleotides match TRBD2. The CDR3 has 13 amino acids. V lost 6 bases to trimming and J lost 7 bases; unmatched junction nucleotides: 6. CDR1 is SQVTM and CDR2 is ANQGSEA in the germline V gene. The CDR3 DNA reads TGCAGCGTAACTAGCGGGAATTGGAATGAGCAGTTCTTC. This translates into CSVTSGNWNEQFF.

The CDR3 spells CASSRTDGGGYTF. Written as DNA, the CDR3 is TGTGCCAGCAGCCGGACAGACGGCGGCGGCTACACCTTC. The chain has TRBV3-1 (or the pseudogene TRBV3-2) and TRBJ1-2; D might be TRBD1 (6 bases). The CDR3 spans 13 residues. The V gene lost 4 bases and the J gene lost 8 bases, with 14 bases spanning the gap. CDR1 and CDR2 from the germline V gene are LGHDT and YNNKEL (reference sequence).